Presented here are 24 T cell receptor beta chains from one specimen sequenced in a study of identical twins. Each CDR3 protein gets one entry after TCRdb re-called the 5' RACE reads with MiXCR. The sample comprises about 530,000 distinct CDR3 sequences, around 20% of which are singletons, and around 0.47% rests with the top ten. A further study also used this sample, focusing on yellow fever vaccine responses in identical twins.

The source material was CD4+ T cells sorted from blood. The receptor set was obtained from a young woman in good health.

The chain employs TRBV20-1 and TRBJ2-5; perhaps TRBD2 as D (5 bases). The CDR3 runs 13 residues. Deletions cut 6 bases from V and 5 bases from J, with 16 bases between. CDR1 DFQATT and CDR2 SNEGSKA come from the germline V gene (reference sequence). The DNA for the CDR3 is TGCAGTGCCGCGGTTAATCAGCGGGAGACCCAGTACTTC. Amino acids: CSAAVNQRETQYF.

This clonotype appeared a few times. V usage is TRBV6-5 and J usage is TRBJ1-5; 7 nucleotides match TRBD1. The ends lost 2 bases at V and 0 bases at J; junction bases unmatched: 1. The CDR3 contains 15 residues. Per the germline V gene, CDR1 is MNHEY and CDR2 is SVGAGI. CDR3 in DNA: TGTGCCAGCAGTTACGACAGGGATAGCAATCAGCCCCAGCATTTT. Amino acid sequence: CASSYDRDSNQPQHF.

V and J are TRBV7-8 and TRBJ2-2; 9 nucleotides line up with TRBD1. The V segment lost 5 bases and the J segment 6 bases; nucleotides outside the gene matches: 10. The V gene's germline CDR1 is SGHVS and CDR2 FQNEAQ. The CDR3 sequence is 16 residues long. CDR3 protein: CASSPRDRALAGELFF. The CDR3, as DNA: TGTGCCAGCAGCCCGCGGGACAGGGCGCTGGCCGGGGAGCTGTTTTTT.

The chain uses TRBV4-1 and TRBJ1-1; no clear D. This CDR3 region has 15 residues. The germline V and J ends were trimmed by 0 bases and 6 bases, with 14 bases remaining between them. The germline V gene has CDR1 MGHRA and CDR2 YSYEKL. The CDR3: CASSQDPVLLAEAFF. The DNA for the CDR3 is TGCGCCAGCAGCCAAGATCCAGTCCTTTTAGCTGAAGCTTTCTTT.

DNA for the CDR3: TGTGCCACAGGGGGGGCCAACGTCCTGACTTTC. Translated: CATGGANVLTF. V usage is TRBV12-3 or TRBV12-4 and J usage is TRBJ2-6, with D perhaps TRBD1 (5 bases). The CDR3 contains 11 residues. The V end lost 10 bases, the J end lost 4 bases, and 5 bases lay between the germline ends.

This clonotype has more than one count but fewer than ten. The chain joins TRBV5-6 to TRBJ2-2; weak D call: TRBD1 (6 bases). CDR1 SGHDT and CDR2 YYEEEE come from the germline V gene. The CDR3 spans 16 residues. The V gene lost 4 bases and the J gene lost 0 bases, with 13 bases spanning the gap. CDR3 amino acids: CASSPAGVANTGELFF. The DNA for the CDR3 is TGTGCCAGCAGCCCCGCAGGGGTAGCGAACACCGGGGAGCTGTTTTTT.

This sequence joins TRBV18 and TRBJ2-1; possible D gene TRBD1, 6 bases. V lost 2 bases, J lost 2 bases, and 13 bases lay in between. This CDR3 is 16 amino acids long. The V gene's germline CDR1 is KGHSH and CDR2 LQKENI. CDR3 residues: CASSPSGQLAYNEQFF. CDR3 nucleotides: TGTGCCAGCTCACCATCGGGACAACTAGCCTACAATGAGCAGTTCTTC.

This clonotype was observed a few times. This rearrangement joins TRBV15 to TRBJ2-5; TRBD1 matches at 7 bases. This CDR3 has 14 amino acids. Germline trimming cut 4 bases from V and 5 bases from J; bases unmatched to any gene: 7. In germline, CDR1 is LNHNV, CDR2 YYDKDF (reference sequence). The CDR3 region is CATSNQGVLETQYF. The CDR3 DNA reads TGTGCCACCAGCAATCAGGGGGTGTTGGAGACCCAGTACTTC.

The V gene is TRBV5-1, the J gene TRBJ2-2; D gene unclear. Trimming removed 2 bases at V and 3 bases at J, with 8 bases between. Per the germline V gene, CDR1 is SGHRS and CDR2 is YFSETQ. CDR3 length: 14 amino acids. CDR3 nucleotides: TGCGCCAGCAGCTTACCGTGGGACACCGGGGAGCTGTTTTTT. Translated: CASSLPWDTGELFF.

This clonotype has a count of ten or more. The junction does not match germline at one end; this may be a read error. The rearrangement links TRBV5-1 to TRBJ2-1, with D possibly being TRBD2 (6 bases). The germline CDR1 and CDR2 sequences are SGHRS and YFSETQ. CDR3 length: 13 amino acids. CDR3 amino acids: CASSSGLANEQFF. CDR3 bases: TGTGCCAGCAGTTCGGGACTGGCCAATGAGCAGTTCTTC.

V is TRBV9 and J is TRBJ2-1; D uncertain. V gave up 0 bases and J gave up 4 bases, with 5 bases separating them. The CDR3 extends over 13 amino acids. Germline V lookup: CDR1 SGDLS, CDR2 YYNGEE. The CDR3 bases are TGTGCCAGCAGCGTAGACCTTTACAATGAGCAGTTCTTC. Its protein product is CASSVDLYNEQFF.

V gene TRBV5-1 combines with J gene TRBJ1-6; tentative D call: TRBD1 (6 bases). Germline-derived CDR1 and CDR2 are SGHRS and YFSETQ. V dropped 0 bases and J dropped 7 bases, with 11 bases sitting between them. This CDR3 spans 15 amino acids. The CDR3 DNA reads TGCGCCAGCAGCTTGGAGGGGGGCATCAATTCACCCCTCCACTTT. Its protein product is CASSLEGGINSPLHF.

This clonotype was observed a handful of times. The chain uses TRBV5-1 and TRBJ1-3; D perhaps matches TRBD1 (6 bases). Trimming removed 4 bases from V and 10 bases from J, with 18 bases in between. Germline CDR1 reads SGHRS; CDR2 reads YFSETQ. CDR3 length: 14 amino acids. The DNA of the CDR3 is TGCGCCAGCAGCCACGGTACCGAAGGGGGGACCATATATTTT. As protein: CASSHGTEGGTIYF.

CDR3 sequence: CASSPFGGYEQYF. DNA of the CDR3: TGTGCCAGCAGCCCATTCGGGGGCTACGAGCAGTACTTC. This chain joins TRBV7-9 and TRBJ2-7; maybe TRBD2 (6 bases). Trimming took 5 bases from V and 3 from J, leaving 11 bases between them. CDR1 is SEHNR and CDR2 is FQNEAQ in the germline V gene (reference sequence). The CDR3 runs 13 residues.

This clonotype turned up a few times. The chain is built from TRBV4-1 and TRBJ2-7, with D perhaps matching TRBD1 (6 bases). This CDR3 is 13 amino acids long. CDR1 is MGHRA and CDR2 is YSYEKL in the germline V gene. Trimming removed 4 bases at V and 5 bases at J, with 12 bases between. CDR3 region: CASSPQGSHEQYV. In DNA, the CDR3 is TGCGCCAGCAGCCCCCAGGGGTCCCACGAGCAGTACGTC.

This chain joins TRBV2 and TRBJ2-7; 9 bases are shared with TRBD2. The CDR3 runs to 16 residues. V shed 2 bases, J shed 3 bases, and the junction held 8 bases outside the gene matches. Germline-derived CDR1 and CDR2 are SNHLY and FYNNEI. The CDR3 sequence is CASSERRREGGYEQYF. For the CDR3, the DNA is TGTGCCAGCAGTGAAAGGAGGCGGGAGGGAGGCTACGAGCAGTACTTC.

The V call is TRBV29-1, the J call TRBJ2-6; 7 bases are a match to TRBD2. This CDR3 has 15 residues. CDR1 is SQVTM, CDR2 ANQGSEA, per germline. Unmatched junction bases numbered 8, after V lost 7 bases and J lost 2 bases. The CDR3 here is CSATPAGAGANVLTF. The CDR3 DNA follows: TGCAGCGCCACCCCTGCGGGGGCTGGGGCCAACGTCCTGACTTTC.

A few counts support this clonotype. The J gene is TRBJ1-1, the V gene TRBV7-3; D might be TRBD1 (6 bases). The CDR3 has 17 amino acids. CDR1 is SGHTA, CDR2 FQGTGA, per germline. V shed 1 base and J shed 5 bases, with 20 bases lying between them. CDR3 residues: CASSLNPPGVRGTEAFF. The CDR3 nucleotides read TGTGCCAGCAGCTTAAACCCCCCAGGGGTAAGAGGGACTGAAGCTTTCTTT.

J is TRBJ2-7 and V is TRBV19, with TRBD2 matching 11 bases. CDR3 size: 15 residues. Germline-derived CDR1 and CDR2 are LNHDA and SQIVND (reference sequence). The V and J ends lost 10 bases and 4 bases, in that order; junction bases with no gene match: 12. The CDR3 here is CATTSLAGGPYEQYF. The CDR3 coding sequence is TGTGCCACAACTAGTTTAGCGGGAGGGCCGTACGAGCAGTACTTC.

The genes are TRBV18 and TRBJ2-3, with D perhaps matching TRBD1 (5 bases). This CDR3 contains 14 residues. The ends were cut back, 2 bases at V and 4 bases at J, with 10 bases in the middle. Germline CDR1 KGHSH, CDR2 LQKENI. In DNA form, the CDR3 reads TGTGCCAGCTCACCAGGCAGGGCGGCAGATACGCAGTATTTT. It specifies CASSPGRAADTQYF. Combining the CDR3 with reference TRBV18 and TRBJ2-3 gives the whole variable domain NAGVMQNPRHLVRRRGQEARLRCSPMKGHSHVYWYRQLPEEGLKFMVYLQKENIIDESGMPKERFSAEFPKEGPSILRIQQVVRGDSAAYFCASSPGRAADTQYFGPGTRLTVL.

The gene calls are TRBV12-3 or TRBV12-4 and TRBJ1-1; 9 bases agree with TRBD1. Trimming removed 5 bases from V and 6 bases from J; junction bases left unmatched: 10. This CDR3 region has 15 residues. The CDR3 nucleotides read TGTGCCAGCAGTCTAAGGACAGGGGTGGGGGCTGAAGCTTTCTTT. Encoded protein: CASSLRTGVGAEAFF.

This rearrangement joins TRBV3-1 to TRBJ2-1; no definite D call. Germline V CDR1 and CDR2: LGHDT, YNNKEL (reference sequence). CDR3 length equals 14 residues. V was cut by 0 bases and J by 6 bases, with 9 bases left in between. This CDR3 is CASSQEKVFNEQFF. The CDR3 DNA follows: TGTGCCAGCAGCCAAGAGAAGGTCTTCAATGAGCAGTTCTTC.

The table lists this clonotype with a few counts. The genes are TRBV5-1 and TRBJ2-6; D unresolved. Germline V CDR1 and CDR2: SGHRS, YFSETQ. The CDR3 extends over 13 amino acids. Trimming removed 3 bases from V and 5 bases from J, with 6 bases in between. DNA of the CDR3: TGCGCCAGCAGCTCCGACAGGGCCAACGTCCTGACTTTC. This gives the protein CASSSDRANVLTF.

This clonotype was counted between two and nine times. This chain joins TRBV6-1 and TRBJ2-3; 9 bases are shared with TRBD2. This CDR3 is 14 amino acids long. Trimming at V came to 6 bases and at J to 4 bases, leaving 5 bases not matched to a gene. CDR1 and CDR2 from the germline V gene are MNHNS and SASEGT. DNA for the CDR3: TGTGCCAGCAGGGGCGGGGGGGCCCCAGATACGCAGTATTTT. Encoded protein: CASRGGGAPDTQYF.